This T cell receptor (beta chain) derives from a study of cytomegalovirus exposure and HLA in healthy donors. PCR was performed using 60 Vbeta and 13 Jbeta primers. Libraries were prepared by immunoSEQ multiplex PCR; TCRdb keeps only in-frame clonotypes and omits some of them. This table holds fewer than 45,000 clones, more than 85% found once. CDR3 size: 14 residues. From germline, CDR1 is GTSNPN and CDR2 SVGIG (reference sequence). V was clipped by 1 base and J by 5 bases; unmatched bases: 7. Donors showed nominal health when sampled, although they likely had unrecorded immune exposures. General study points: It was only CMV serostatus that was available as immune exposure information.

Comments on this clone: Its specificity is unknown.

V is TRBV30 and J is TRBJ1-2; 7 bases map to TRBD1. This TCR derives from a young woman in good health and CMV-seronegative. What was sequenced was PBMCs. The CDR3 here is CAWSGGQGGYGYTF. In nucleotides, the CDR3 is TGTGCCTGGAGTGGCGGCCAGGGGGGTTATGGCTACACCTTC.